This TCR beta chain stems from a study of blood T cell repertoires in COVID-19. Looking at the study overall: COVID-19 samples collected from the United States, Italy and Spain covered acute and convalescent phases. Sources were T cells, B-cell-depleted T cells, or PBMCs; the material itself was cDNA or gDNA.

Original processing methods: Estimation of nucleated cell counts relied on the amplification of reference gene primers. TCRdb's copy holds only in-frame clones and misses some; the assay was immunoSEQ multiplex PCR. V and J calls and clone size follow that table, whereas D and trimming were derived from the DNA. This table has some 46,000 clones, about four fifths appearing once. The material sequenced was peripheral blood. The sequence derives from a woman aged 55 to 70 with acute or convalescent COVID-19.

The CDR3 DNA is TGTGCCAGCAGTTTCCCCGGGACAGGGAACAATGAGCAGTTCTTC. This codes for CASSFPGTGNNEQFF. The chain links TRBV27 to TRBJ2-1, with 9 bases that match TRBD1. After removal of 3 bases from V and 5 bases from J, the junction contained 5 bases not matched to a gene. CDR1 is MNHEY, CDR2 SMNVEV, per germline (reference sequence). This CDR3 has 15 residues.